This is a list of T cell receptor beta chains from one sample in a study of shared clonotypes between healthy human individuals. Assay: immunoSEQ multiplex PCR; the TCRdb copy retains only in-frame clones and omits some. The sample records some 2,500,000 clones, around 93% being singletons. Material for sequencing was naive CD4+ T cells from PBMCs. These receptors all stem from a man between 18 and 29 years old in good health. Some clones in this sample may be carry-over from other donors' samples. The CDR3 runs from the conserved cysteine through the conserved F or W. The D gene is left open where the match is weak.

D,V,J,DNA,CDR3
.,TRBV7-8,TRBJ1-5,TGTGCCAGCAGCTTAGATTTGGGAGGGACCCAGCCCCAGCATTTT,CASSLDLGGTQPQHF
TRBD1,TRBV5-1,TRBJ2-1,TGCGCCAGCAGCTTAGACAGGGGGCAAGGTGAGCAGTTCTTC,CASSLDRGQGEQFF
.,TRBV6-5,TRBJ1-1,TGTGCCAGCAGCAGGGTAAACAAGGCCACTGAAGCTTTCTTT,CASSRVNKATEAFF
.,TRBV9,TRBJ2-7,TGTGCCAGCAGCGTAGGAGGCAGCTCCTACGAGCAGTACTTC,CASSVGGSSYEQYF
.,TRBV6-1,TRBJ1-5,TGTGCCAGCAGTGGTTGGGCAGGCTCGGTCCAAAGCAATCAGCCCCAGCATTTT,CASSGWAGSVQSNQPQHF
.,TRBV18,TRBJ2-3,TGTGCCAGCTCACCACCAGGCGGAGGAGATACGCAGTATTTT,CASSPPGGGDTQYF
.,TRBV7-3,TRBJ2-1,TGTGCCAGCAGCCCGGCCCGGGACCTTTCCTACAATGAGCAGTTCTTC,CASSPARDLSYNEQFF
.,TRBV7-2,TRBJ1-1,TGTGCCAGCAGCTTGTTTGGTCGGGGTACTGAAGCTTTCTTT,CASSLFGRGTEAFF
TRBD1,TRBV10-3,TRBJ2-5,TGTGCCTCCCGGGACAGGGAGGAGGAGACCCAGTACTTC,CASRDREEETQYF
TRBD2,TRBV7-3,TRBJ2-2,TGTGCCAGCAGCCCGGGAGGGATCGACGGGGAGCTGTTTTTT,CASSPGGIDGELFF
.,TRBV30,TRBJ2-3,TGTGCCTGGAGTTCAATGGATACGCAGTATTTT,CAWSSMDTQYF